Detailed here is one T cell receptor beta chain. No antigen is known for it. This record comes from a study of response to subunit inactivated influenza vaccine. Whole-study findings and limits: Authors suggested each seasonal influenza vaccination recruits few new T cells.

TCRdb processed the RT-PCR reads anew with MiXCR; each CDR3 protein has one entry. The table lists fewer than 700,000 distinct CDR3 sequences, 10% to 15% of them singletons. This CDR3 contains 17 residues. CDR1 MDHEN and CDR2 SYDVKM come from the germline V gene. Germline trimming cut 2 bases from V and 1 base from J; bases unmatched to any gene: 3. The clonotype comes from a man aged 50-59 years who received an inactivated influenza vaccine. This rearrangement joins TRBV28 to TRBJ2-1; TRBD2 matches at 12 bases. This specimen was PBMCs from blood, taken around seven weeks after vaccination. CDR3 loop: CASSLRTSGRSYNEQFF. For the CDR3, the DNA is TGTGCCAGCAGTTTACGTACTAGCGGGAGGTCCTACAATGAGCAGTTCTTC.